The 20 T cell receptor beta chains presented below share a single source sample, sequenced in a study of blood T cell repertoires in COVID-19. Clones were read by immunoSEQ multiplex PCR, and TCRdb kept only the in-frame ones, dropping some. The data show about 200,000 clones, 65% to 90% seen once. The specimen sequenced was peripheral blood. Receptors were obtained from a human donor in a cohort sampled during active COVID-19.

The chain uses TRBV5-1 and TRBJ2-2; TRBD1 aligns across 9 bases. V gave up 0 bases and J gave up 6 bases; unmatched junction bases: 3. Per germline, CDR1 SGHRS and CDR2 YFSETQ. The CDR3 loop spans 15 amino acids. The CDR3 here is CASSLVQGAAGELFF. As DNA, the CDR3 is TGCGCCAGCAGCTTGGTACAGGGGGCGGCCGGGGAGCTGTTTTTT.

The V gene is TRBV5-6, the J gene TRBJ2-3; D is undetermined. This CDR3 spans 15 amino acids. Trimming removed 4 bases from V and 1 base from J, with 13 bases in between. CDR1 is SGHDT and CDR2 is YYEEEE in the germline V gene. The chain's CDR3 is CASSPQSFGTDTQYF. The CDR3 DNA sequence: TGTGCCAGCAGCCCGCAGTCCTTCGGCACAGATACGCAGTATTTT.

V is TRBV6-2 or TRBV6-3 and J is TRBJ1-2; D not resolved. The V end lost 0 bases, the J end lost 4 bases, and 3 bases lay between the germline ends. Per germline, CDR1 MNHEY and CDR2 SVGEGT. The CDR3 runs to 12 residues. DNA for the CDR3: TGTGCCAGCAGTTACTCGAGCTATGGCTACACCTTC. As protein: CASSYSSYGYTF.

The CDR3 DNA follows: TGTGCCAGCAGTGGACCTCAGGGGGCGTCGTTGGATGAGCAGTTCTTC. This gives the protein CASSGPQGASLDEQFF. The chain combines TRBV6-1 with TRBJ2-1; TRBD1 aligns across 8 bases. Germline trimming cut 4 bases from V and 8 bases from J; bases unmatched to any gene: 13. The CDR3 consists of 16 residues. CDR1 and CDR2 (germline): MNHNS, SASEGT.

The rearrangement links TRBV4-3 to TRBJ2-1; TRBD2 agrees at 11 bases. The germline gives CDR1 LGHNA, CDR2 YSLEER. V was clipped by 4 bases and J by 4 bases; unmatched bases: 6. CDR3 size: 16 residues. The CDR3 sequence: CASSREGLAVYNEQFF. The CDR3 DNA sequence: TGCGCCAGCAGCCGAGAGGGACTAGCGGTTTACAATGAGCAGTTCTTC.

This clone was detected only once. The genes are TRBV24-1 and TRBJ2-2, with 7 bases fitting TRBD1. Germline-derived CDR1 and CDR2 are KGHDR and SFDVKD. CDR3 length: 15 residues. With V trimmed by 4 bases and J by 6 bases, 7 bases remained unmatched. This chain's CDR3 is CATSDRDRESGELFF. Here the CDR3 DNA reads TGTGCCACCAGTGACCGGGACAGAGAGTCCGGGGAGCTGTTTTTT.

This clone was observed once. J is TRBJ1-2 and V is TRBV28; 8 bases map to TRBD1. This CDR3 is 13 amino acids long. Trimming cost V 5 bases and J 4 bases; bases outside gene matches: 3. Germline-derived CDR1 and CDR2 are MDHEN and SYDVKM. As DNA, the CDR3 is TGTGCCAGCAGTCCAGGGGGCGGCTATGGCTACACCTTC. Amino acids: CASSPGGGYGYTF.

The CDR3 reads CASSLAAGQTYEQYF. The CDR3 DNA is TGTGCCAGCAGCTTAGCGGCGGGACAGACCTACGAGCAGTACTTC. The chain combines TRBV7-2 with TRBJ2-7; D is perhaps TRBD1 (7 bases). The CDR3 is 15 residues long. V was trimmed by 0 bases and J by 2 bases, leaving 11 bases between them. Germline assignment: CDR1 SGHTA and CDR2 FQGNSA.

The chain is built from TRBV4-1 and TRBJ2-3, with TRBD2 identical over 8 bases. Trimming at V came to 7 bases and at J to 5 bases, leaving 11 bases not matched to a gene. The CDR3 extends over 15 amino acids. Germline values: CDR1 MGHRA, CDR2 YSYEKL. This chain's CDR3 is CASTTGGEIGDTQYF. The CDR3 coding sequence is TGCGCCAGCACCACGGGGGGGGAAATTGGAGATACGCAGTATTTT.

The V and J genes are TRBV6-2 or TRBV6-3 and TRBJ2-3; D not certain. V shed 2 bases and J shed 6 bases, with 15 bases lying between them. Per germline, CDR1 MNHEY and CDR2 SVGEGT. There are 15 residues in the CDR3. The CDR3 loop is CASSYVGSVLDTQYF. CDR3 DNA sequence: TGTGCCAGCAGTTACGTCGGGTCTGTCCTCGATACGCAGTATTTT.

The chain combines TRBV5-1 with TRBJ1-2; 9 bases line up with TRBD1. V lost 3 bases and J lost 2; bases outside the gene matches: 2. The CDR3 runs to 14 residues. The germline gives CDR1 SGHRS, CDR2 YFSETQ. The CDR3: CASSSTGGNYGYTF. The CDR3 nucleotides are TGCGCCAGCAGCTCAACAGGGGGCAACTATGGCTACACCTTC.

V gene TRBV10-3 combines with J gene TRBJ2-7; D may be TRBD1 (6 bases). Looked up from germline, CDR1 is ENHRY and CDR2 is SYGVKD. Trimming pared 3 bases from V and 0 bases from J, leaving 9 bases between. The CDR3 spans 14 residues. The CDR3 sequence is CAISDRGNSYEQYF. The CDR3 bases are TGTGCCATCAGTGACAGGGGAAACTCCTACGAGCAGTACTTC.

The V and J genes are TRBV7-9 and TRBJ2-3, with TRBD2 as a possible D gene (6 bases). The V and J ends lost 3 bases and 0 bases respectively, with 10 bases between them. CDR1 is SEHNR and CDR2 is FQNEAQ in the germline V gene (reference sequence). This CDR3 contains 15 residues. In nucleotides, the CDR3 is TGTGCCAGCAGCTTTAGCGGACCTAGCACAGATACGCAGTATTTT. It encodes CASSFSGPSTDTQYF.

Only a few counts were recorded for this clone. The genes are TRBV25-1 and TRBJ2-2, with a weak D call TRBD1 (6 bases). Germline lookup yields CDR1 MGHDK and CDR2 SYGVNS. Trimming left V 2 bases short and J 3 bases short, with 7 bases between. This CDR3 is built from 14 residues. DNA of the CDR3: TGTGCCAGCAGTGAAGCAGGGGACACCGGGGAGCTGTTTTTT. Amino acids: CASSEAGDTGELFF.

The gene calls are TRBV28 and TRBJ1-1; tentatively, D is TRBD1 (6 bases). CDR3 length: 14 residues. V lost 5 bases, J lost 2 bases, and 12 bases lay in between. CDR1 is MDHEN, CDR2 SYDVKM, per germline. The CDR3 DNA is TGTGCCAGCAGTCTAGCAGGGGCAAACACTGAAGCTTTCTTT. Translating it yields CASSLAGANTEAFF.

This clone was counted once. This rearrangement joins TRBV3-1 (or the pseudogene TRBV3-2) to TRBJ2-1; the match to TRBD2 covers 11 bases. From germline, CDR1 is LGHDT and CDR2 YNNKEL (reference sequence). The CDR3 extends over 16 amino acids. J gave up 10 bases and V 5 bases, and 13 bases lay outside the gene matches. The CDR3 region is CASSAHTSGSSGEQFF. The CDR3 coding sequence is TGTGCCAGCAGCGCCCACACTAGCGGGAGTTCGGGGGAGCAGTTCTTC.

The CDR3 DNA sequence: TGTGCCAGCAGTGACCCCCCCTACTATGGCTACACCTTC. This translates into CASSDPPYYGYTF. The rearrangement uses TRBV25-1 and TRBJ1-2; D remains unclear. The CDR3 runs to 13 residues. V gave up 3 bases and J gave up 3 bases, with 8 bases separating them. From germline, CDR1 is MGHDK and CDR2 SYGVNS.

In this sample, this clone turned up a few times. The chain employs TRBV12-3 or TRBV12-4 and TRBJ1-2; the D is unclear. The V and J ends lost 4 bases and 2 bases respectively, with 2 bases between them. The CDR3 contains 11 residues. Here the CDR3 DNA reads TGTGCCAGCAGTTCAAACTATGGCTACACCTTC. Its protein product is CASSSNYGYTF.

The V and J genes are TRBV13 and TRBJ2-5; 13 positions agree with TRBD2. The CDR3 sequence is 17 residues long. In germline, CDR1 is PRHDT, CDR2 FYEKMQ (reference sequence). Unmatched junction bases numbered 8, after V lost 2 bases and J lost 5 bases. In nucleotides, the CDR3 is TGTGCCAGCAGCTTAAACGGACTAGCGGGAGTGAGGGAGACCCAGTACTTC. Encoded protein: CASSLNGLAGVRETQYF. Using reference TRBV13 and TRBJ2-5 for the parts outside the CDR3, the full variable domain is AAGVIQSPRHLIKEKRETATLKCYPIPRHDTVYWYQQGPGQDPQFLISFYEKMQSDKGSIPDRFSAQQFSDYHSELNMSSLELGDSALYFCASSLNGLAGVRETQYFGPGTRLLVL.

The chain recombines TRBV19 with TRBJ1-1; D is unclear. This CDR3 region has 15 residues. The V end lost 10 bases, the J end lost 3 bases, and 21 bases lay between the germline ends. Germline V gives CDR1 LNHDA, CDR2 SQIVND (reference sequence). The CDR3 is CATLSGHLRDTEAFF. In nucleotides, the CDR3 is TGTGCCACTCTATCTGGCCATCTACGGGACACTGAAGCTTTCTTT. Together with reference TRBV19 and TRBJ1-1, the CDR3 gives the full variable domain: DGGITQSPKYLFRKEGQNVTLSCEQNLNHDAMYWYRQDPGQGLRLIYYSQIVNDFQKGDIAEGYSVSREKKESFPLTVTSAQKNPTAFYLCATLSGHLRDTEAFFGQGTRLTVV.